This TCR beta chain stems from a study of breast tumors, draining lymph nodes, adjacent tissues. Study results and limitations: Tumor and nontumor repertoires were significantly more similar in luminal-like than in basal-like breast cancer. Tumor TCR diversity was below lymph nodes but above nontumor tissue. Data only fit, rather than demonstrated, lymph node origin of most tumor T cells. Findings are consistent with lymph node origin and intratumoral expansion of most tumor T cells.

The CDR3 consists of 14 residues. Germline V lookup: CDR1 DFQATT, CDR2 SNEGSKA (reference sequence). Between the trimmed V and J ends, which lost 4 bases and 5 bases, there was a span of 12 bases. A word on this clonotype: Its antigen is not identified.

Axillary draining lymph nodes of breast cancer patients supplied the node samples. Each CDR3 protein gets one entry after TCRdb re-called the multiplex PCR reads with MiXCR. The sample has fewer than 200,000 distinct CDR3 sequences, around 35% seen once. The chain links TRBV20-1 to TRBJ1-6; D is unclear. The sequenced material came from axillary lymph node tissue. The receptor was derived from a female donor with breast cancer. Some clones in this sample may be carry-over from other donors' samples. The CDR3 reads CSATSRTDNSPLHF. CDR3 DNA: TGCAGTGCTACCAGCCGAACGGATAATTCACCCCTCCACTTT.